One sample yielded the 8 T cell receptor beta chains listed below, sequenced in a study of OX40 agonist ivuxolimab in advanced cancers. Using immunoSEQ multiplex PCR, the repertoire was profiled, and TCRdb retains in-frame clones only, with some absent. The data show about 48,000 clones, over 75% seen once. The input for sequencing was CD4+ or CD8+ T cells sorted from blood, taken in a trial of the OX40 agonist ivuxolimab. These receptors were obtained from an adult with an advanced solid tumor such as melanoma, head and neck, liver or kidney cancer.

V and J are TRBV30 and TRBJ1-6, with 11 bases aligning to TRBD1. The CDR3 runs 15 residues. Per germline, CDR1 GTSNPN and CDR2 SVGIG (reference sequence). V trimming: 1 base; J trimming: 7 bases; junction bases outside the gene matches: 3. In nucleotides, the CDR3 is TGTGCCTGGAGTGGCCGGGACAGGGGGAATTCACCCCTCCACTTT. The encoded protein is CAWSGRDRGNSPLHF.

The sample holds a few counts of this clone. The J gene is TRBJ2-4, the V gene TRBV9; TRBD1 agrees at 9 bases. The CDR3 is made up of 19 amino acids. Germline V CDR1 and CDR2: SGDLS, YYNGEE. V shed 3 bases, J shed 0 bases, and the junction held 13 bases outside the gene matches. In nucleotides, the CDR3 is TGTGCCAGCAGCGCCGGTTCTACAGGGGGCGTTGGAGCCAAAAACATTCAGTACTTC. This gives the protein CASSAGSTGGVGAKNIQYF. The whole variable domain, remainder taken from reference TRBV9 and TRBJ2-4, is DSGVTQTPKHLITATGQRVTLRCSPRSGDLSVYWYQQSLDQGLQFLIQYYNGEERAKGNILERFSAQQFPDLHSELNLSSLELGDSALYFCASSAGSTGGVGAKNIQYFGAGTRLSVL.

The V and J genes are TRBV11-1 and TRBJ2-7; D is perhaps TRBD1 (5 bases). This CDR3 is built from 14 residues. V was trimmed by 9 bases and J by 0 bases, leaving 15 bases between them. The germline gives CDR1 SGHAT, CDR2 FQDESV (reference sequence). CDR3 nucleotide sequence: TGTGCCAGTACTGGGGCGCCGTCCTCCTACGAGCAGTACTTC. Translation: CASTGAPSSYEQYF.

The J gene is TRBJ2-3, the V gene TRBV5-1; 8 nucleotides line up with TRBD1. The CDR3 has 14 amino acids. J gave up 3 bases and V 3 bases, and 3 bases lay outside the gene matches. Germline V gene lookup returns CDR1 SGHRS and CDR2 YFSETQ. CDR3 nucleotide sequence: TGCGCCAGCAGCTGGGACAGGATAACAGATACGCAGTATTTT. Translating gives CASSWDRITDTQYF.

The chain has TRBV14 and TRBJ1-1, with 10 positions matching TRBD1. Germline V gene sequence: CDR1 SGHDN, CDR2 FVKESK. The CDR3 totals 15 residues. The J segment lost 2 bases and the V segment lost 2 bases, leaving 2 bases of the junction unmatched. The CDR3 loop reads CASSQQTGGNTEAFF. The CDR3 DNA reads TGTGCCAGCAGCCAACAGACAGGGGGCAACACTGAAGCTTTCTTT. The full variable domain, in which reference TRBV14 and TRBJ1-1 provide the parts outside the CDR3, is EAGVTQFPSHSVIEKGQTVTLRCDPISGHDNLYWYRRVMGKEIKFLLHFVKESKQDESGMPNNRFLAERTGGTYSTLKVQPAELEDSGVYFCASSQQTGGNTEAFFGQGTRLTVV.

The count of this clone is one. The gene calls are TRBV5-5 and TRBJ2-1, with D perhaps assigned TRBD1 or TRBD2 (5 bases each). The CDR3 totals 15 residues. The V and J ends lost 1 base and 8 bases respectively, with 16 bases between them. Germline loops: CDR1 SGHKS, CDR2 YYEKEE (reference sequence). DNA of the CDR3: TGTGCCAGCAGCTTGAGGGGCAGGGCGGGCGATGAGCAGTTCTTC. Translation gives CASSLRGRAGDEQFF.

This CDR3 is CSVSTGTGGVYEQFF. In DNA form, the CDR3 reads TGCAGCGTTTCTACCGGGACAGGGGGAGTGTATGAGCAGTTCTTC. The V and J genes are TRBV29-1 and TRBJ2-1, with 11 bases aligning to TRBD1. The CDR3 covers 15 residues. V gave up 5 bases and J gave up 8 bases; unmatched junction bases: 11. Per germline, CDR1 SQVTM and CDR2 ANQGSEA.

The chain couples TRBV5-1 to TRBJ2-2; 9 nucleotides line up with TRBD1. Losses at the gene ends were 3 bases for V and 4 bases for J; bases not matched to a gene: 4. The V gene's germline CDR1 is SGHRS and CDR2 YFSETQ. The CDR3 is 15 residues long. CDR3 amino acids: CASSSGTGTTGELFF. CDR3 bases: TGCGCCAGCAGCTCAGGGACAGGGACCACCGGGGAGCTGTTTTTT.